This TCR beta chain derives from a study of identical twins. The study, taken as a whole, reports: Within beta out-of-frame sequences, the excess sharing observed between twins was weaker. Within cord blood, abundant beta clonotypes carried fewer insertions, but memory repertoires showed no such trend.

Unique molecular identifiers were present on the cDNA, and a universal primer site came from template switching. Using its own MiXCR run on the 5' RACE reads, TCRdb lists one record per CDR3 protein. In the table there are about 720,000 distinct CDR3 sequences, under 9% of which are singletons. V shed 6 bases, J shed 2 bases, and the junction held 11 bases outside the gene matches. Germline assignment: CDR1 SGHAT and CDR2 FQDESV (reference sequence). The CDR3 loop spans 18 amino acids. As regards this clonotype: What it recognizes is unknown.

This same sample was also part of a study on yellow fever vaccine responses in identical twins. That publication notes: Among the twins, the vaccine T cell response reportedly seemed partly convergent and partly personalized.

The specimen was PBMCs. This clonotype was sampled from a woman between 18 and 30 years old in good health. This chain uses TRBV11-1 with TRBJ2-6; TRBD1 agrees at 9 bases. CDR3 nucleotide sequence: TGTGCCAGCAGGCTCACAGGGGGCGTCTTCACTGGGGCCAACGTCCTGACTTTC. This sequence encodes CASRLTGGVFTGANVLTF. The variable domain in full, completed from reference TRBV11-1 and TRBJ2-6, reads EAEVAQSPRYKITEKSQAVAFWCDPISGHATLYWYRQILGQGPELLVQFQDESVVDDSQLPKDRFSAERLKGVDSTLKIQPAELGDSAMYLCASRLTGGVFTGANVLTFGAGSRLTVL.